This TCR beta chain appears in the sequencing data of a study of T cell responses to AZD1222 COVID-19 vaccine. General study findings and limits: Reportedly, close to half of spike-specific TCRs are directed against unmutated variant regions. Recipients of two AZD1222 doses showed rising Spike-specific TCR breadth and depth.

Doses given second, at about 4 or about 12 weeks, were pooled. Note on this clone: Antigen unknown.

Between the trimmed V and J ends, which lost 2 bases and 0 bases, there was a span of 11 bases. Per germline, CDR1 MGHRA and CDR2 YSYEKL. There are 16 residues in the CDR3. Data came from immunoSEQ multiplex PCR; TCRdb stores just in-frame clones and leaves some out. The sample yields about 110,000 clones, around 87% seen once. This chain links TRBV4-1 with TRBJ2-1; no definite D call. Specimen: peripheral blood, collected 28 days after the second AZD1222 dose. The receptor was isolated from an adult who received the AZD1222 COVID-19 vaccine. CDR3 protein: CASSQRVLSSYNEQFF. CDR3 DNA sequence: TGCGCCAGCAGCCAAAGAGTGTTGAGCTCCTACAATGAGCAGTTCTTC.